These 15 T cell receptor beta chains originate from one sample sequenced in a study of CD8 T cell repertoires and HIV-1 epitope variants. Assay: immunoSEQ multiplex PCR; the TCRdb copy retains only in-frame clones and omits some. The sample includes 5,000 or so clones, around 71% of them seen just once. Their specific antigens are unknown. The sample comprised cultured CD8+ T cells derived from PBMCs. The receptors shown here come from a male donor with HIV.

The V call is TRBV6-1, the J call TRBJ2-2; D is tentatively TRBD1 or TRBD2 (6 bases each). Trimming removed 2 bases at V and 1 base at J, with 11 bases between. CDR1 MNHNS and CDR2 SASEGT come from the germline V gene. CDR3 length: 16 amino acids. The CDR3 loop is CASSELATGNTGELFF. In DNA form, the CDR3 reads TGTGCCAGCAGTGAACTAGCGACAGGGAACACCGGGGAGCTGTTTTTT.

There are a few counts of this clone. The rearrangement joins TRBV6-1 to TRBJ2-7; D not certain. The CDR3 extends over 16 amino acids. V was shortened by 4 bases and J by 0 bases, with 16 bases between the two germline ends. CDR1 and CDR2 (germline): MNHNS, SASEGT. The CDR3 DNA follows: TGTGCCAGCAGTGGGCTAATTACAGCCTTCTCCTACGAGCAGTACTTC. It translates to CASSGLITAFSYEQYF.

This chain's CDR3 is CASSFNVEQYF. In DNA form, the CDR3 reads TGTGCCAGCAGCTTTAATGTCGAGCAGTACTTC. This chain uses TRBV7-9 with TRBJ2-7; D call uncertain. The V gene's germline CDR1 is SEHNR and CDR2 FQNEAQ (reference sequence). The length of the CDR3 is 11 residues. V lost 3 bases and J 6 bases, leaving 6 bases between the germline ends.

The rearrangement uses TRBV29-1 and TRBJ2-3, with D tentatively TRBD2 (5 bases). The germline V and J ends were trimmed by 4 bases and 3 bases, with 11 bases remaining between them. The CDR3 length is 13 residues. Germline V gene data show CDR1 as SQVTM and CDR2 as ANQGSEA. The CDR3 protein is CSVGEGGTDTQYF. The DNA of the CDR3 is TGCAGCGTTGGAGAGGGTGGAACAGATACGCAGTATTTT.

The rearrangement links TRBV13 to TRBJ2-7; D gene unclear. The CDR3 is 14 residues long. The germline CDR1 and CDR2 sequences are PRHDT and FYEKMQ (reference sequence). V gave up 6 bases and J gave up 2 bases, with 14 bases separating them. The CDR3: CASSSDVSAYEQYF. The CDR3 DNA reads as TGTGCCAGCAGTTCAGATGTCTCGGCCTACGAGCAGTACTTC. The full variable domain, completed using reference TRBV13 and TRBJ2-7, is AAGVIQSPRHLIKEKRETATLKCYPIPRHDTVYWYQQGPGQDPQFLISFYEKMQSDKGSIPDRFSAQQFSDYHSELNMSSLELGDSALYFCASSSDVSAYEQYFGPGTRLTVT.

The chain is built from TRBV7-7 and TRBJ2-2; no firm D call. The CDR3 is made up of 13 amino acids. Germline CDR1 SSHAT, CDR2 FNYEAQ (reference sequence). Trimming pared 1 base from V and 3 bases from J, leaving 3 bases between. CDR3 sequence reads: CASSLGDTGELFF. The CDR3 bases are TGTGCCAGCAGCTTAGGGGACACCGGGGAGCTGTTTTTT.

The J gene is TRBJ2-7, the V gene TRBV5-1; D is perhaps TRBD1 (6 bases). The CDR3 totals 16 residues. The germline CDR1 and CDR2 sequences are SGHRS and YFSETQ. The germline V and J ends were trimmed by 0 bases and 3 bases, with 16 bases remaining between them. CDR3 nucleotides: TGCGCCAGCAGCTTGGAGTTGGCAGGGGAAAGCTACGAGCAGTACTTC. Its protein is CASSLELAGESYEQYF.

This clone is medium-sized (0.01 to 0.1%) in the sample. V usage is TRBV19 and J usage is TRBJ1-5; the D is unclear. The V and J ends lost 7 bases and 2 bases respectively, with 12 bases between them. Germline V gene lookup returns CDR1 LNHDA and CDR2 SQIVND (reference sequence). The CDR3 runs 14 residues. CDR3 nucleotides: TGTGCCAGTACTATTTTTAATGGCAATCAGCCCCAGCATTTT. Its translation: CASTIFNGNQPQHF.

The rearrangement joins TRBV7-8 to TRBJ2-7; TRBD2 is a possible D gene (5 bases). This CDR3 is 16 amino acids long. Germline V gene lookup returns CDR1 SGHVS and CDR2 FQNEAQ. Deletions cut 4 bases from V and 0 bases from J, with 16 bases between. CDR3 residues: CASSSPWERNSYEQYF. DNA of the CDR3: TGTGCCAGCAGCTCCCCTTGGGAGCGGAACTCCTACGAGCAGTACTTC.

This clone was seen more than once but under ten times. This sequence joins TRBV4-2 and TRBJ2-7, with TRBD1 matching 7 bases. V dropped 2 bases and J dropped 5; count of bases not matched to a gene: 3. The CDR3 has 13 amino acids. Germline CDR1 reads LGHNA; CDR2 reads YNFKEQ. CDR3 in DNA: TGTGCCAGCAGCCAAACAGGGGTCAACGAGCAGTACTTC. It specifies CASSQTGVNEQYF.

As concerns this clone: At one of its ends the junction is not consistent with the germline gene, which may arise from a read error. The genes are TRBV4-3 and TRBJ1-2; no firm D call. Germline-derived CDR1 and CDR2 are LGHNA and YSLEER. CDR3 length equals 11 residues. Here the CDR3 reads CASSQGIVVAF. Here the CDR3 DNA reads TGCGCCAGCAGCCAAGGGATCGTCGTAGCCTTC.

V and J are TRBV4-1 and TRBJ1-2; D gene unclear. V shed 1 base and J shed 6 bases, with 9 bases lying between them. Germline V gene sequence: CDR1 MGHRA, CDR2 YSYEKL. The length of the CDR3 is 13 residues. The CDR3 coding sequence is TGCGCCAGCAGCCAAGGACGCGAGGATGGCTACACCTTC. The encoded protein is CASSQGREDGYTF.

The V call is TRBV14, the J call TRBJ1-1; D is perhaps TRBD1 (5 bases). Germline CDR1 reads SGHDN; CDR2 reads FVKESK. The CDR3 spans 14 residues. Deletions cut 0 bases from V and 7 bases from J, with 12 bases between. CDR3 amino acids: CASSQEAGSIEAFF. CDR3 nucleotide sequence: TGTGCCAGCAGCCAAGAGGCAGGGAGCATTGAAGCTTTCTTT.

The chain uses TRBV28 and TRBJ1-2; 12 bases fit TRBD1. Germline CDR1 is MDHEN and CDR2 is SYDVKM. V lost 4 bases, J lost 0 bases, and 9 bases stayed unmatched. This CDR3 has 18 residues. In DNA, the CDR3 is TGTGCCAGCAGTTCTACTGCCGGGACAGGGGGCCCTAACTATGGCTACACCTTC. Its translation is CASSSTAGTGGPNYGYTF.

V usage is TRBV9 and J usage is TRBJ2-1, with a weak D call TRBD2 (6 bases). CDR3 length: 15 residues. Germline values: CDR1 SGDLS, CDR2 YYNGEE. Trimming took 1 base from V and 6 from J, leaving 14 bases between them. DNA of the CDR3: TGTGCCAGCAGCGTAAGCGGGTCACCGGGCAATGAGCAGTTCTTC. It codes for CASSVSGSPGNEQFF.